The 16 T cell receptor beta chains presented below share a single source sample, sequenced in a study of T cells in tuberculosis (dated 2018 in TCRdb). The library relied on the immunoSEQ multiplex PCR assay. The table was pulled from immuneACCESS by TCRdb, which kept in-frame rearrangements only. Such tables lose some clones; where checked, under half of the loss comes from unresolved V genes, and the rest has no known cause. The sample table lists over 30,000 clones, more than 85% of them with a count of one. The biggest ten clones account for over 10% of the sample. This specimen's time point label, interpreted: new active TB diagnosis, blood taken before or within 7 days of starting treatment. Sequenced material: PBMCs, taken at tuberculosis diagnosis. The receptors originated from an adult with tuberculosis.

The chain uses TRBV6-1 and TRBJ2-1; 9 bases map to TRBD2. V dropped 3 bases and J dropped 4; count of bases not matched to a gene: 1. The CDR3 consists of 14 residues. Germline V gene lookup returns CDR1 MNHNS and CDR2 SASEGT. The CDR3 DNA reads as TGTGCCAGCAGTGAGGCGGGAGGGTACAATGAGCAGTTCTTC. It is translated as CASSEAGGYNEQFF.

CDR3 coding DNA: TGCGCCAGCAGCGGGTCGGGACAGGGCTTGAGCTCCTACGAGCAGTACTTC. Protein: CASSGSGQGLSSYEQYF. The genes are TRBV5-1 and TRBJ2-7; 9 positions agree with TRBD1. This CDR3 has 17 amino acids. CDR1 and CDR2 (germline): SGHRS, YFSETQ. After removal of 4 bases from V and 0 bases from J, the junction contained 11 bases not matched to a gene.

CDR3: CASSAPGTVDNEKLFF. For the CDR3, the DNA is TGTGCCAGCAGTGCTCCCGGGACAGTAGATAATGAAAAACTGTTTTTT. The chain joins TRBV25-1 to TRBJ1-4, with 7 bases aligning to TRBD1. After removal of 4 bases from V and 4 bases from J, the junction contained 9 bases not matched to a gene. The CDR3 spans 16 residues. The V gene's germline CDR1 is MGHDK and CDR2 SYGVNS.

The chain is built from TRBV5-1 and TRBJ2-1; 8 bases match TRBD2. Germline V gives CDR1 SGHRS, CDR2 YFSETQ. V shed 0 bases, J shed 5 bases, and the junction held 7 bases outside the gene matches. The CDR3 totals 16 residues. CDR3 in DNA: TGCGCCAGCAGCTTGGAATCGGGAGGGAAAAACAATGAGCAGTTCTTC. Protein: CASSLESGGKNNEQFF.

The genes are TRBV11-2 and TRBJ2-5, with D maybe TRBD2 (6 bases). The CDR3 is 15 amino acids. With 1 base removed from V and 5 bases from J, the gap between germline ends came to 14 bases. Germline V gene sequence: CDR1 SGHAT, CDR2 FQNNGV. CDR3 bases: TGTGCCAGCAGCTTAGTGTACGGGACTGGGGAGACCCAGTACTTC. Translated, it gives CASSLVYGTGETQYF.

The chain couples TRBV19 to TRBJ1-5; tentative D call: TRBD1 (5 bases). CDR1 and CDR2 (germline): LNHDA, SQIVND (reference sequence). The CDR3 runs 14 residues. Trimming pared 9 bases from V and 4 bases from J, leaving 16 bases between. The CDR3 protein is CASREGLGNQPQHF. CDR3 coding DNA: TGTGCCAGCAGGGAGGGACTTGGGAATCAGCCCCAGCATTTT.

J is TRBJ1-1 and V is TRBV27; D is ambiguous. This CDR3 spans 13 amino acids. The germline V gene encodes CDR1 MNHEY and CDR2 SMNVEV (reference sequence). The V and J ends lost 2 bases and 0 bases respectively, with 4 bases between them. The CDR3 DNA sequence: TGTGCCAGCAGTTTAATAGTGAACACTGAAGCTTTCTTT. This gives the protein CASSLIVNTEAFF.

The chain is built from TRBV4-2 and TRBJ2-5, with no clear D. Trimming pared 0 bases from V and 7 bases from J, leaving 12 bases between. Germline loops: CDR1 LGHNA, CDR2 YNFKEQ. The CDR3 covers 14 residues. The CDR3 coding sequence is TGTGCCAGCAGCCAAGACGGGTTTCTCGGGACCCAGTACTTC. It specifies CASSQDGFLGTQYF.

V gene TRBV6-1 combines with J gene TRBJ2-1; 9 nucleotides agree with TRBD1. CDR3 size: 16 residues. The germline gives CDR1 MNHNS, CDR2 SASEGT. Unmatched junction bases numbered 6, after V lost 2 bases and J lost 4 bases. Written as DNA, the CDR3 is TGTGCCAGCAGTGAAAAGGGCGGGACAGGGTACAATGAGCAGTTCTTC. It encodes CASSEKGGTGYNEQFF.

This chain links TRBV4-1 with TRBJ2-5; no definite D call. Trimming removed 2 bases at V and 5 bases at J, with 9 bases between. CDR1 and CDR2 (germline): MGHRA, YSYEKL. This CDR3 has 13 amino acids. The CDR3 nucleotides are TGCGCCAGCAGCCAACTAATAGAGGAGACCCAGTACTTC. It is translated as CASSQLIEETQYF.

The chain recombines TRBV7-8 with TRBJ2-1; tentative D call: TRBD2 (5 bases). The V gene lost 1 base and the J gene lost 1 base, with 5 bases spanning the gap. The V gene's germline CDR1 is SGHVS and CDR2 FQNEAQ. CDR3 size: 14 residues. The CDR3 DNA reads TGTGCCAGCAGCTTAGGGGAGTCCTACAATGAGCAGTTCTTC. Encoded protein: CASSLGESYNEQFF. Full variable domain (outside the CDR3, taken from reference TRBV7-8 and TRBJ2-1): GAGVSQSPRYKVAKRGQDVALRCDPISGHVSLFWYQQALGQGPEFLTYFQNEAQLDKSGLPSDRFFAERPEGSVSTLKIQRTQQEDSAVYLCASSLGESYNEQFFGPGTRLTVL.

This sequence joins TRBV4-1 and TRBJ2-3; D call uncertain. The V end was cut by 2 bases, the J end by 0 bases, with 9 bases between. Germline V lookup: CDR1 MGHRA, CDR2 YSYEKL. The CDR3 totals 15 residues. CDR3 coding DNA: TGCGCCAGCAGCCAACGAGACACCAGCACAGATACGCAGTATTTT. This codes for CASSQRDTSTDTQYF.

The V call is TRBV6-6, the J call TRBJ1-1; TRBD1 matches at 7 bases. CDR1 is MNHNY and CDR2 is SVGAGI in the germline V gene (reference sequence). This CDR3 has 14 residues. The junction had 3 bases not matched to a gene; V was cut back by 2 bases and J by 3 bases. As DNA, the CDR3 is TGTGCCAGCAGTTACGAAACAGGGGACACTGAAGCTTTCTTT. Residues: CASSYETGDTEAFF.

This rearrangement joins TRBV28 to TRBJ2-7, with 9 positions matching TRBD1. The ends lost 6 bases at V and 1 base at J; junction bases unmatched: 7. This CDR3 spans 15 amino acids. Per the germline V gene, CDR1 is MDHEN and CDR2 is SYDVKM. CDR3: CASRSWGTGSYEQYF. CDR3 nucleotides: TGTGCCAGCAGATCCTGGGGGACAGGGTCCTACGAGCAGTACTTC.

In this sample, this clone turned up once. The rearrangement joins TRBV23-1 to TRBJ2-3; 12 bases line up with TRBD2. TRBV23-1 is labeled an ORF, and its function is uncertain. The CDR3 contains 17 residues. V lost 2 bases, J lost 5 bases, and 8 bases stayed unmatched. In DNA, the CDR3 is TGCGCCAGCAGTCAACCTCGAGCTAGCGGGGGGGTAGATACGCAGTATTTT. Translated: CASSQPRASGGVDTQYF.

The chain has TRBV4-1 and TRBJ2-1; D is ambiguous. The V end was cut by 8 bases, the J end by 2 bases, with 10 bases between. CDR3 length: 13 residues. The germline CDR1 and CDR2 sequences are MGHRA and YSYEKL. This CDR3 is CASSRPPYNEQFF. The CDR3 DNA follows: TGCGCCAGCTCTCGTCCCCCCTACAATGAGCAGTTCTTC.